Described below is a single TCR beta chain sequence and its context. This record belongs to a study of shared clonotypes between healthy human individuals. The V and J ends lost 4 bases and 3 bases, in that order; junction bases with no gene match: 14. The length of the CDR3 is 17 residues. From germline, CDR1 is LNHDA and CDR2 SQIVND (reference sequence). Every immunoSEQ plate was one replicate of a subset's evenly spread DNA. The assay was immunoSEQ multiplex PCR, and TCRdb's table has in-frame clones only and misses some. Found here are about 2.3 million clones, 92% of them singletons; the top ten hold approximately 0.4%. CD4+ cell separation produced CD45RA+ naive and CD45RA-negative memory subsets.

Sequenced material: naive CD4+ T cells from PBMCs. Documented subset: CD45RA+ positively selected. The chain combines TRBV19 with TRBJ2-5; 7 bases fit TRBD2. This receptor was identified in a man in his late teens or twenties in good health. Some clones in this sample may be carry-over from other donors' samples. The CDR3, as DNA: TGTGCCAGTAGTAACCGGTTGGCGGGAGAGGGAAAAGAGACCCAGTACTTC. Translated, it gives CASSNRLAGEGKETQYF.